The entry below describes one T cell receptor beta chain. Antigen specificity is unknown. Authors' methods: Filtering differed since immunoSEQ provided only junctions, with no quality scores. Sequencing was performed with immunoSEQ multiplex PCR; in TCRdb, only in-frame clones are kept and a portion is missing. That table is the source of V, J and clone size, and D and trimming were worked out from the DNA. The profile shows around 1.6 million clones, 98% of them singletons. The sample belongs to a study of shared clonotypes between healthy human individuals. Study results and limitations: In a handful of donors, 4.5% to 5.5% of naive CD4 clonotypes appeared in common. A limitation of the genetic and exposure-history diversity represented arose from few donors.

With 9 bases removed from V and 5 bases from J, the gap between germline ends came to 12 bases. From germline, CDR1 is LNHDA and CDR2 SQIVND (reference sequence). The CDR3 has 12 residues. The investigators split CD4+ cells into a CD45RA+ naive subset and a CD45RA-negative memory subset. The clonotype originates from a man younger than 45 in good health. The J gene is TRBJ2-3, the V gene TRBV19; weak D call: TRBD2 (6 bases). Sequenced sample: naive CD4+ T cells sorted from blood. The subset is: CD45RA+ positively selected. CDR3 residues: CASGGIGDTQYF. The CDR3 DNA is TGTGCCAGCGGGGGAATCGGAGATACGCAGTATTTT.